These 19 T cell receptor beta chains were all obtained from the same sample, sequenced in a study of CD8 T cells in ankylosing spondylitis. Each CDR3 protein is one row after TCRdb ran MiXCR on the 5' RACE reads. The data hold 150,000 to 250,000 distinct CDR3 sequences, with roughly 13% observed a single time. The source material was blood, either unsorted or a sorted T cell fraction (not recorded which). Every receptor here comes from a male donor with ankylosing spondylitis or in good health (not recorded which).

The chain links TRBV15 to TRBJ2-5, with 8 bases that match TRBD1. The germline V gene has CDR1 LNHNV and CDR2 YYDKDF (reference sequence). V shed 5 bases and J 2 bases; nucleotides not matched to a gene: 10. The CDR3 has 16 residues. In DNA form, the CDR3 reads TGTGCCACCAGCCGAACCGGGACAGGATATCAAGAGACCCAGTACTTC. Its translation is CATSRTGTGYQETQYF.

The CDR3, as DNA: TGTGCCAGCAGCCCAATTTCCGGGGAATACTACGAGCAGTACTTC. It yields the protein CASSPISGEYYEQYF. This chain links TRBV12-3 or TRBV12-4 with TRBJ2-7; a possible D gene is TRBD2 (5 bases). This CDR3 has 15 amino acids. The V end lost 6 bases, the J end lost 3 bases, and 18 bases lay between the germline ends.

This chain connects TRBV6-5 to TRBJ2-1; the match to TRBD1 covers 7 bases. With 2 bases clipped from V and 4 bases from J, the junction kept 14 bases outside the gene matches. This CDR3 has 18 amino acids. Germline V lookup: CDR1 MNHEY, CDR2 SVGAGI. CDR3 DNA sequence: TGTGCCAGCAGTTACCCTCCGACAGGGAGCCCCCATTACAATGAGCAGTTCTTC. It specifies CASSYPPTGSPHYNEQFF.

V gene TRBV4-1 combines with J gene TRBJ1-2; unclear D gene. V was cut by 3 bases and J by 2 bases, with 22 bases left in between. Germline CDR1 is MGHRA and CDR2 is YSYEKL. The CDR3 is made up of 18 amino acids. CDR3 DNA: TGCGCCAGCAGCCATTCCCCCCGCGAGAAAAGGGTCAACTATGGCTACACCTTC. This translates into CASSHSPREKRVNYGYTF.

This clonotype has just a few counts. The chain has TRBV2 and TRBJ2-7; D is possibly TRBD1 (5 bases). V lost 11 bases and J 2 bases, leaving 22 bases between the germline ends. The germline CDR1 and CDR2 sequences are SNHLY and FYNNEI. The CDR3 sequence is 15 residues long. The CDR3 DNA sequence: TGTGCCTCGCAGGGCCCCACTATGGGTACCTACGAGCAGTACTTC. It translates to CASQGPTMGTYEQYF.

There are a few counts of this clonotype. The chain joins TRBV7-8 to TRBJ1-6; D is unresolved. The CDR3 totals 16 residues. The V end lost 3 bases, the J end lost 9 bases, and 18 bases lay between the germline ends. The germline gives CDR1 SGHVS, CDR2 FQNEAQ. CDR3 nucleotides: TGTGCCAGCAGCTTTGGGGAGACTTGGTCGGGTTCACCCCTCCACTTT. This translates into CASSFGETWSGSPLHF.

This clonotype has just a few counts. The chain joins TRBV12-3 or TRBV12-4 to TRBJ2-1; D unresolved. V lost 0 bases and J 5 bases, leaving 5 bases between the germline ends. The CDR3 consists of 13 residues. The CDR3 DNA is TGTGCCAGCAGTTTAGCGCAGGACAATGAGCAGTTCTTC. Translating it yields CASSLAQDNEQFF.

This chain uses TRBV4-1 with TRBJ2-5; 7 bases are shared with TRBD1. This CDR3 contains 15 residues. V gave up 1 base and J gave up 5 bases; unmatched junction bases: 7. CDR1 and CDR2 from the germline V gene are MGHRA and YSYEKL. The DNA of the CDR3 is TGCGCCAGCAGCCAAGGCAGGGGCAGGGGGGAGACCCAGTACTTC. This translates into CASSQGRGRGETQYF.

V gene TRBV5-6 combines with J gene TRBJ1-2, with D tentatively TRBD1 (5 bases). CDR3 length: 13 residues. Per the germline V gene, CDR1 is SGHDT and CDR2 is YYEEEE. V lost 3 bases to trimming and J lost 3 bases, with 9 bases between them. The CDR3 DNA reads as TGTGCCAGCAGCTCAGGGTATGACTATGGCTACACCTTC. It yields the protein CASSSGYDYGYTF.

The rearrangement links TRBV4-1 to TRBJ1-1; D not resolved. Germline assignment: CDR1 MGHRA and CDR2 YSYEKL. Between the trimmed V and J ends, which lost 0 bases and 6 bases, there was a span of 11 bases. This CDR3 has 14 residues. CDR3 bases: TGCGCCAGCAGCCAAGATAGCGGGAAGTCTGAAGCTTTCTTT. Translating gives CASSQDSGKSEAFF.

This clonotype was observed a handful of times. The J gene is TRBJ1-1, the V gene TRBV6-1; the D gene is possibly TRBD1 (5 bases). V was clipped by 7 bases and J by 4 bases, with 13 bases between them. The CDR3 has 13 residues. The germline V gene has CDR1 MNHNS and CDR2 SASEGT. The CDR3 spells CASTPRGSTEAFF. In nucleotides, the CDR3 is TGTGCCAGCACTCCACGGGGGTCCACTGAAGCTTTCTTT.

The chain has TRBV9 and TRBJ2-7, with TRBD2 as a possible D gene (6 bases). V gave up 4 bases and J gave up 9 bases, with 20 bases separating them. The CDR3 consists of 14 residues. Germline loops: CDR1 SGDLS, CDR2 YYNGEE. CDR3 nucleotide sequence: TGTGCCAGCAGCAGCGGGTACCCGAATGAGGGGCAGTACTTC. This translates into CASSSGYPNEGQYF.

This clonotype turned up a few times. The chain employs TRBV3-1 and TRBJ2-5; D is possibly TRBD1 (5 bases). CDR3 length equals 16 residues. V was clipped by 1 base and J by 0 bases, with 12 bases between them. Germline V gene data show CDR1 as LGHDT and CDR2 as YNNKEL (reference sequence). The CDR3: CASSQVPKGNQETQYF. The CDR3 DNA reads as TGTGCCAGCAGCCAAGTCCCCAAGGGGAACCAAGAGACCCAGTACTTC.

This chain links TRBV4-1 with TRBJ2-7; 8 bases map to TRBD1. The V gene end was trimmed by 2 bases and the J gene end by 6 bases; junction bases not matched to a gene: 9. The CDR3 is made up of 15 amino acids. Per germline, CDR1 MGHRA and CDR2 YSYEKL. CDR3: CASSQIGRGRGEQYF. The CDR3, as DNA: TGCGCCAGCAGCCAAATTGGCAGGGGGCGAGGCGAGCAGTACTTC.

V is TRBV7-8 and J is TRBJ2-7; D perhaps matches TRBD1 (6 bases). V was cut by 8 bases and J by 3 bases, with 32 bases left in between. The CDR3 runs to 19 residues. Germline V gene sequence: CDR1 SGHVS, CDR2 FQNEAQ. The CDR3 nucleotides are TGTGCCAGCGGGTCAGTGGAGGCAGGGGTTGCCCGTTCCCTCTACGAGCAGTACTTC. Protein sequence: CASGSVEAGVARSLYEQYF.

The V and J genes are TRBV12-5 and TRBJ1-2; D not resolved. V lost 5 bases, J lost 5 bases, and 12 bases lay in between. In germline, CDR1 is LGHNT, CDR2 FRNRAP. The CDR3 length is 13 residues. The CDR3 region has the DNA TGTGCTAGTGGTCCCCCAATAGGGTATGGCTACACCTTC. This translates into CASGPPIGYGYTF.

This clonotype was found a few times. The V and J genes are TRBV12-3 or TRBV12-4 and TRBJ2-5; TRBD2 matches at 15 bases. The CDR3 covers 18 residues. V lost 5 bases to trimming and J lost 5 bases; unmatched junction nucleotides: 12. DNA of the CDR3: TGTGCCAGCAGTCCAGGACTAGCGGGGGGGACGGAATGGGAGACCCAGTACTTC. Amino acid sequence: CASSPGLAGGTEWETQYF.

CDR3: CASSSPTGGDQYF. The CDR3, as DNA: TGTGCCAGCAGCTCCCCTACGGGGGGAGATCAGTACTTC. This chain connects TRBV9 to TRBJ2-7; 7 bases are a match to TRBD2. The CDR3 spans 13 residues. Germline values: CDR1 SGDLS, CDR2 YYNGEE. Unmatched junction bases numbered 11, after V lost 4 bases and J lost 10 bases.

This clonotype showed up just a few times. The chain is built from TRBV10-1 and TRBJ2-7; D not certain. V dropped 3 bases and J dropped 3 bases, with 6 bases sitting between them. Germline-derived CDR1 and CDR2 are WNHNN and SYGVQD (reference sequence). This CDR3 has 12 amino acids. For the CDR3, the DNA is TGCGCCAGCAGTGAAGCAGGCTACGAGCAGTACTTC. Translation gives CASSEAGYEQYF.